This T cell receptor (beta chain) appears in the sequencing data of a study of monozygotic twins with inflammatory bowel disease. TCRdb reprocessed the 5' RACE reads and reports one entry per CDR3 protein, with no DNA. The sample has around 400,000 distinct CDR3 sequences; the top ten hold 2% to 3%. From germline, CDR1 is SGHTA and CDR2 FQGNSA. There are 13 residues in the CDR3. The sequenced sample was blood. This chain connects TRBV7-2 to TRBJ2-7. This sequence originates from a human donor with ulcerative colitis or Crohn's disease, or a healthy co-twin of an affected twin (not recorded which). This CDR3 is CASSPRNPYEQYF.